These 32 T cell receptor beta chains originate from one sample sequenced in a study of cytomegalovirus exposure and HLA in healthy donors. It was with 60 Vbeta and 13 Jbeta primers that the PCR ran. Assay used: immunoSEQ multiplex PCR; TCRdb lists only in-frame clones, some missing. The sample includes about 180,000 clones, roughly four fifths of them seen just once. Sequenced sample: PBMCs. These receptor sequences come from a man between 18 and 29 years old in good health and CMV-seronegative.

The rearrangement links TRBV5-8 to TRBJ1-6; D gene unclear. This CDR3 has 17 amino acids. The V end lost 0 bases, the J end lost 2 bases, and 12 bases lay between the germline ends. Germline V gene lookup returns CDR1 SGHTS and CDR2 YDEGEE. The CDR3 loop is CASSLGQPRTYNSPLHF. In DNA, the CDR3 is TGTGCCAGCAGCTTGGGGCAACCTAGAACCTATAATTCACCCCTCCACTTT.

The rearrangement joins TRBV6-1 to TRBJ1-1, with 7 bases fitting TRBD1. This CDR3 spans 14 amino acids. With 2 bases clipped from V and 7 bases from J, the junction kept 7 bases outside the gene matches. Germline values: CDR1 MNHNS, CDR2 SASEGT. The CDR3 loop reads CASSESWAGGEAFF. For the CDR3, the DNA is TGTGCCAGCAGTGAAAGCTGGGCAGGGGGTGAAGCTTTCTTT.

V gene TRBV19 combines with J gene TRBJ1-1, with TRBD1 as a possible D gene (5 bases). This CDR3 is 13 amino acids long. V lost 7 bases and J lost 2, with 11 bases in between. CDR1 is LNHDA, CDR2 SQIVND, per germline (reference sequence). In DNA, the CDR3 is TGTGCCAGTAAGGGGTCCTCAAACACTGAAGCTTTCTTT. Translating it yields CASKGSSNTEAFF.

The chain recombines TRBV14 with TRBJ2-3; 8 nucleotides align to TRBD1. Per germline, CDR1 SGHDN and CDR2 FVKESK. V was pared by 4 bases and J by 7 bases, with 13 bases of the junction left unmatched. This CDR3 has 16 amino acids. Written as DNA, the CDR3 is TGTGCCAGCAGCCCGATCGCGGACAGGGTTCCGAATACGCAGTATTTT. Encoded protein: CASSPIADRVPNTQYF.

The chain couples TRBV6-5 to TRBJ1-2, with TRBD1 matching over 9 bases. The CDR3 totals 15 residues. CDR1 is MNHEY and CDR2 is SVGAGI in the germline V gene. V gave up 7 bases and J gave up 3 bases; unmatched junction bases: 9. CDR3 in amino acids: CASIRRTGEHYGYTF. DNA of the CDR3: TGTGCCAGCATTCGAAGGACAGGGGAACACTATGGCTACACCTTC.

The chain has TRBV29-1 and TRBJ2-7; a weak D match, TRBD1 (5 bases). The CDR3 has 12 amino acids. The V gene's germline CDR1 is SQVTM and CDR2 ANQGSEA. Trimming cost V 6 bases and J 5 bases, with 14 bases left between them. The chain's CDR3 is CSVGLVGHEQYF. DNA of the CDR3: TGCAGCGTAGGCCTGGTGGGGCACGAGCAGTACTTC.

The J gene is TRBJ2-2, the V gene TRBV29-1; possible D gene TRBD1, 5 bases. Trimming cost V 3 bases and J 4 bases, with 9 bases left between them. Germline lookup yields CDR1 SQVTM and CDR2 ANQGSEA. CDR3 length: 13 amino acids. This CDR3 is CSVDPGSTGELFF. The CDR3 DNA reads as TGCAGCGTTGACCCAGGGTCCACCGGGGAGCTGTTTTTT.

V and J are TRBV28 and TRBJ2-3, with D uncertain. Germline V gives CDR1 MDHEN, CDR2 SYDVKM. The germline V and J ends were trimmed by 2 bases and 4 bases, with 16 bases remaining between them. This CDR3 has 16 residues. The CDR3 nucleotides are TGTGCCAGCAGTTTACCCTTGACAACACCGGCAGATACGCAGTATTTT. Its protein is CASSLPLTTPADTQYF.

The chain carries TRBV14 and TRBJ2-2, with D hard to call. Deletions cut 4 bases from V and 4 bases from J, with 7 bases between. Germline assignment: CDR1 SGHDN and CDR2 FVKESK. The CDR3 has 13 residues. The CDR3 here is CASSPAVTGELFF. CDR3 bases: TGTGCCAGCAGCCCGGCGGTCACCGGGGAGCTGTTTTTT.

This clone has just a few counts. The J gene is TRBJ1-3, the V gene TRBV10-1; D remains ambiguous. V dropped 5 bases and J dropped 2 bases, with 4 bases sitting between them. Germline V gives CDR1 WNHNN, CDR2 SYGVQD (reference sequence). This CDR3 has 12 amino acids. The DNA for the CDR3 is TGCGCCAGCAGTCTAGCTGGAAACACCATATATTTT. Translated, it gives CASSLAGNTIYF.

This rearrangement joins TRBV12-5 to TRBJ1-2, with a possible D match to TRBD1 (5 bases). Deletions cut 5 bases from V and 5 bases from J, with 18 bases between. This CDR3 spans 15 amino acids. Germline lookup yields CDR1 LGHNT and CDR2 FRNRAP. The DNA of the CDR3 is TGTGCTAGTGGTACCACATCAGGGTTCAGATATGGCTACACCTTC. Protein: CASGTTSGFRYGYTF.

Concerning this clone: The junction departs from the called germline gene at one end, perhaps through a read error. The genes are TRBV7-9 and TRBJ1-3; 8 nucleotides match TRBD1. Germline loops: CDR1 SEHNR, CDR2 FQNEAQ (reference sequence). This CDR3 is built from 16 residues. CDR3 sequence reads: CSSTLLGQGVPYTIYF. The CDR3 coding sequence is TGTTCCAGCACCCTTCTAGGACAGGGCGTTCCCTACACCATATATTTT.

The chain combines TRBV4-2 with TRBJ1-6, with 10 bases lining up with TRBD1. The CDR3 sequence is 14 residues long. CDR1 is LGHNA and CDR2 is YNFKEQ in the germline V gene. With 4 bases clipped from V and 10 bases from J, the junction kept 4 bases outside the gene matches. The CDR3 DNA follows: TGTGCCAGCAGCCCGACAGGGGGCGAATCACCCCTCCACTTT. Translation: CASSPTGGESPLHF.

DNA for the CDR3: TGCAGCGACCGGACAGGGGACTACGAGCAGTACTTC. It codes for CSDRTGDYEQYF. The chain has TRBV29-1 and TRBJ2-7, with 9 bases that match TRBD1. Germline V lookup: CDR1 SQVTM, CDR2 ANQGSEA. The J segment lost 3 bases and the V segment lost 7 bases, leaving 4 bases of the junction unmatched. This CDR3 comprises 12 residues.

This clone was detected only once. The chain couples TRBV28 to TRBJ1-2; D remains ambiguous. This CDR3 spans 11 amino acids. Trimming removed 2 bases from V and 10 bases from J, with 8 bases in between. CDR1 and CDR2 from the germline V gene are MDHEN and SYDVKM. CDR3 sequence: CASSLGQHYTF. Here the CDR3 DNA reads TGTGCCAGCAGTTTAGGGCAGCACTACACCTTC.

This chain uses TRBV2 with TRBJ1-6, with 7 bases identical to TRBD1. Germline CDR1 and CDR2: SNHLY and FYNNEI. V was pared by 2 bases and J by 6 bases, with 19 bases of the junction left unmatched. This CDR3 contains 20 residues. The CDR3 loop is CASSEIPATGRFLGNSPLHF. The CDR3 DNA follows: TGTGCCAGCAGTGAAATTCCTGCGACAGGGAGGTTCTTAGGTAATTCACCCCTCCACTTT.

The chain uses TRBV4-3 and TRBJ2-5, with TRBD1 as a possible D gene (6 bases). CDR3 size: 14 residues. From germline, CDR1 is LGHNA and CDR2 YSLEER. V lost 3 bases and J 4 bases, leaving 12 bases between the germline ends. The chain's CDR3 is CASSHGTGIETQYF. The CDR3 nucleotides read TGCGCCAGCAGCCACGGCACAGGGATAGAGACCCAGTACTTC.

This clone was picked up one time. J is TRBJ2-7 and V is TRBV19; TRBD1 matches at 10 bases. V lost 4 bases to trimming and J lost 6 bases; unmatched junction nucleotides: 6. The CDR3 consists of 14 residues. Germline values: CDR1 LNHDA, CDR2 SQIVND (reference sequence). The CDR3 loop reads CASSTSTGGREQYF. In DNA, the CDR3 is TGTGCCAGTAGTACATCGACAGGGGGCCGCGAGCAGTACTTC. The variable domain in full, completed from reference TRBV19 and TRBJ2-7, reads DGGITQSPKYLFRKEGQNVTLSCEQNLNHDAMYWYRQDPGQGLRLIYYSQIVNDFQKGDIAEGYSVSREKKESFPLTVTSAQKNPTAFYLCASSTSTGGREQYFGPGTRLTVT.

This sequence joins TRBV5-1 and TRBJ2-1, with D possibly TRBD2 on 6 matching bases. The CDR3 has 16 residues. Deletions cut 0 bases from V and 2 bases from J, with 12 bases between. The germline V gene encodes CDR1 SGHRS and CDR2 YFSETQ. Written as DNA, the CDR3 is TGCGCCAGCAGCTTGGATCCCGGGAGACCCTACAATGAGCAGTTCTTC. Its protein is CASSLDPGRPYNEQFF.

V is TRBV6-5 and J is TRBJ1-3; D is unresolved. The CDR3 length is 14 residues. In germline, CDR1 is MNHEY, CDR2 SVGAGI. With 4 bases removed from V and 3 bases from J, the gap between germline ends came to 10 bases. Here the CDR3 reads CASSSFPGGNTIYF. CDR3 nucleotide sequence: TGTGCCAGCAGTTCTTTCCCCGGTGGAAACACCATATATTTT.

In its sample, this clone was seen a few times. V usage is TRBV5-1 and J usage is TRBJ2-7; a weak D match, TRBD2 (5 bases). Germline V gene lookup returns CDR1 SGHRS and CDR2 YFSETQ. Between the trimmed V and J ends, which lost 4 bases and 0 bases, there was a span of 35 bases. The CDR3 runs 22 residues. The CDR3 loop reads CASSLTGITVPLSLASSYEQYF. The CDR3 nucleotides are TGCGCCAGCAGCCTAACGGGAATTACGGTACCTCTCAGCTTGGCCAGCTCCTACGAGCAGTACTTC.

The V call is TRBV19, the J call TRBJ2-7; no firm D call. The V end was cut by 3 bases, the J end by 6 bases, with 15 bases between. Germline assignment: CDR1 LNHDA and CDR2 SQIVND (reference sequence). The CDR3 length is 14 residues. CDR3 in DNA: TGTGCCAGTAGTATTTTGGGCATGATGGGCGAGCAGTACTTC. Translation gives CASSILGMMGEQYF.

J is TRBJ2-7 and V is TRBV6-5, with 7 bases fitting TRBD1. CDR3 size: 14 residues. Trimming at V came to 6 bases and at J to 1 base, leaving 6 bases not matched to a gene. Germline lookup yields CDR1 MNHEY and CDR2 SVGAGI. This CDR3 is CASSPGTESYEQYF. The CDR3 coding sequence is TGTGCCAGCAGCCCAGGGACAGAATCCTACGAGCAGTACTTC.

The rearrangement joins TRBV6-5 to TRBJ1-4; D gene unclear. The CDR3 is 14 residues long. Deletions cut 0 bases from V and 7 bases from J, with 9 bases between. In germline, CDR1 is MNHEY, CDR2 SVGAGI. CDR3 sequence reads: CASSYSQATEKLFF. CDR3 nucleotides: TGTGCCAGCAGTTACTCCCAAGCGACTGAAAAACTGTTTTTT.

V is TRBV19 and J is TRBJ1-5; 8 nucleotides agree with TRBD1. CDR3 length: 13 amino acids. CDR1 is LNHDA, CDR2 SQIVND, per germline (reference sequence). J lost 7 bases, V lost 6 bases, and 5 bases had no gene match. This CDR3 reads CASSQGAYQPQHF. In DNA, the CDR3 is TGTGCCAGTAGCCAGGGGGCGTACCAGCCCCAGCATTTT.

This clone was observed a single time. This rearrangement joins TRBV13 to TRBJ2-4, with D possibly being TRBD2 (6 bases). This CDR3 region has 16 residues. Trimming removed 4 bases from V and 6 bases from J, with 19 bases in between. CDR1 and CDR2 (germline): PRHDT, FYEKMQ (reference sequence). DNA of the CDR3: TGTGCCAGCAGCTCCTTAGCGGAAGTGGGGCCAAACATTCAGTACTTC. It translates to CASSSLAEVGPNIQYF.

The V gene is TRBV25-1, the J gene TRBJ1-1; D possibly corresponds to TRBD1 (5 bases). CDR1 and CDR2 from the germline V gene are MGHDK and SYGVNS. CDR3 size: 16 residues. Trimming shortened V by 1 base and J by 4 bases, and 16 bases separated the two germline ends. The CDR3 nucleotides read TGTGCCAGCAGTGAATTGGCAGTAAGGGGTCCCACTGAAGCTTTCTTT. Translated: CASSELAVRGPTEAFF.

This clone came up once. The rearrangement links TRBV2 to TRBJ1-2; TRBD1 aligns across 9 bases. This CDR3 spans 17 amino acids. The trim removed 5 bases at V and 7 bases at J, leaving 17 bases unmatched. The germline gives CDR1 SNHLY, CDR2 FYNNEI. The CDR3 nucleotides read TGTGCCAGCAGTAGGGTGGTTAGGTTACAGGGGGCTTCTGGCTACACCTTC. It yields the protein CASSRVVRLQGASGYTF. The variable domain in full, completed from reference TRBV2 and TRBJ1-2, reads EPEVTQTPSHQVTQMGQEVILRCVPISNHLYFYWYRQILGQKVEFLVSFYNNEISEKSEIFDDQFSVERPDGSNFTLKIRSTKLEDSAMYFCASSRVVRLQGASGYTFGSGTRLTVV.

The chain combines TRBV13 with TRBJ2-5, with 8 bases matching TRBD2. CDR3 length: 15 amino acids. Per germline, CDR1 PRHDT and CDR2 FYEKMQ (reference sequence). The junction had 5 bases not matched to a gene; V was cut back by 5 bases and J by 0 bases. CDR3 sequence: CASSPERGHQETQYF. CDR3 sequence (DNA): TGTGCCAGCAGCCCGGAGCGGGGGCACCAAGAGACCCAGTACTTC.

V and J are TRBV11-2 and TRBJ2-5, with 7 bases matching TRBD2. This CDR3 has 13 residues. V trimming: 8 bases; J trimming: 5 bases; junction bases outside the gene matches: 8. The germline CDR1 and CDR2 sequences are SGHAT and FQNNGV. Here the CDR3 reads CASLLERGETQYF. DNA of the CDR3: TGTGCCAGCTTATTGGAGCGGGGTGAGACCCAGTACTTC.

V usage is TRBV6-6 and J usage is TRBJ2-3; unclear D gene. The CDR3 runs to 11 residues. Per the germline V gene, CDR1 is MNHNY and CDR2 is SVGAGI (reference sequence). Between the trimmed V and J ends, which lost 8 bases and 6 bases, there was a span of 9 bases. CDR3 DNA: TGTGCCAGCTCCTTAGTGGATACGCAGTATTTT. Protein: CASSLVDTQYF.

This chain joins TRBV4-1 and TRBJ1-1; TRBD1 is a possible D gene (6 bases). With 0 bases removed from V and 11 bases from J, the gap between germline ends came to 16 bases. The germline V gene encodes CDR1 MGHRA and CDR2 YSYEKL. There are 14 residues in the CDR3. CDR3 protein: CASSQDRAGTRAFF. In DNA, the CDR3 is TGCGCCAGCAGCCAAGATCGAGCTGGGACACGGGCTTTCTTT.